The present T cell receptor beta chain was sequenced within a study of cytomegalovirus exposure and HLA in healthy donors. The germline gives CDR1 MNHNS, CDR2 SASEGT. Losses at the gene ends were 10 bases for V and 7 bases for J; bases not matched to a gene: 6. This CDR3 region has 11 residues. The PCR contained 60 Vbeta and 13 Jbeta primers. Produced via immunoSEQ multiplex PCR; TCRdb's table is partial and in-frame only. The data hold a few hundred thousand clones, with around 83% observed a single time. Study-level points and caveats: Productive rates of about 90% or about 30% were seen for most TCR beta V segments in an earlier analysis. Versus the roughly 640-donor mean, an Asian-associated ancestry cluster reportedly showed fewer N-insertions in a later analysis.

With respect to this clone: As yet, its antigen is unknown.

The chain recombines TRBV6-1 with TRBJ2-7; 8 nucleotides agree with TRBD1. Source material: PBMCs. The sequence was obtained from a woman aged 45-65 years in good health and CMV-seropositive. In nucleotides, the CDR3 is TGTGCCATCCTGACAGGGGTTGAGCAGTACTTC. It is translated as CAILTGVEQYF.